This entry is about one T cell receptor beta chain. Authors of the study amplified TCR beta CDR3 regions from RNA transcripts. The TCR CDR3 first-round RT-PCR relied on the HTBI primer set. In TCRdb, the multiplex PCR reads were re-called with MiXCR into one record per CDR3 protein. Among under 400,000 distinct CDR3 sequences listed, more than 15% were seen once. Clinical symptoms, serum thyroxine, TRAb, thyroid ultrasound and orbital computed tomography established diagnosis. Ahead of any ophthalmopathy symptoms, the blood sample was obtained at the first diagnosis of hyperthyroidism. The sample belongs to a study of T cells in Graves' hyperthyroidism and ophthalmopathy. In the study overall: Peripheral blood specimens were obtained at initial diagnosis, prior to any treatment.

CDR3 length equals 15 residues. Germline CDR1 LGHDT, CDR2 YNNKEL (reference sequence). Trimming took 3 bases from V and 0 from J, leaving 9 bases between them. This sequence was found in a woman between 18 and 30 years old with Graves' hyperthyroidism that later progressed to Graves' ophthalmopathy. Sample: blood. The chain couples TRBV3-1 to TRBJ1-3; D perhaps matches TRBD1 (5 bases). The CDR3: CASSHGGTSGNTIYF. CDR3 nucleotide sequence: TGTGCCAGCAGCCACGGAGGGACCTCTGGAAACACCATATATTTT.